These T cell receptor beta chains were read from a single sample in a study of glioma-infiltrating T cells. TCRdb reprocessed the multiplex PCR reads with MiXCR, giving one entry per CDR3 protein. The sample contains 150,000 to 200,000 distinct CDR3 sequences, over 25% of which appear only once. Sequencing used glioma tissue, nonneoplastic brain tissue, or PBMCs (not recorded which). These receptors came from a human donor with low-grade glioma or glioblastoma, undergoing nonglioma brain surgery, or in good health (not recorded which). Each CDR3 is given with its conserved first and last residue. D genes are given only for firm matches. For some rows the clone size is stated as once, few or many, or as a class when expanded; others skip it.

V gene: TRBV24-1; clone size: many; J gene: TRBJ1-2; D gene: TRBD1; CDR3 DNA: TGTGCCACCAGTGATTCCGGGACAGCTTATGGCTACACCTTC; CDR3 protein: CATSDSGTAYGYTF
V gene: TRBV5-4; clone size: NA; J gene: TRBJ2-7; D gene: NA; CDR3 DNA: TGTGCCAGCAGAAACCGGGACTGGCCCTACGAGCAGTACTTC; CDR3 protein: CASRNRDWPYEQYF
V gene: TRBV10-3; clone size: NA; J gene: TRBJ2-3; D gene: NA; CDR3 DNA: TGTGCCATCAGTGAGTCCGACGGGATTCCTAGCACAGATACGCAGTATTTT; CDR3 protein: CAISESDGIPSTDTQYF
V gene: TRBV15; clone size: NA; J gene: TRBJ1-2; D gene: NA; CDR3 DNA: TGTGCCACCAGAAGACTTAAGGACAGAGACTTTAACTATGGCTACACCTTC; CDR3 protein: CATRRLKDRDFNYGYTF
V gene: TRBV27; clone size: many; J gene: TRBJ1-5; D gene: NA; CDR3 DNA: TGTGCCAGCAGTAGGGGGGTTCCCAATCAGCCCCAGCATTTT; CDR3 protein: CASSRGVPNQPQHF
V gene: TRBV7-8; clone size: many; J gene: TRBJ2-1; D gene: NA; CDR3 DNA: TGTGCCAGCAGCTTCGCCTTAGCCTACAATGAGCAGTTCTTC; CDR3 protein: CASSFALAYNEQFF
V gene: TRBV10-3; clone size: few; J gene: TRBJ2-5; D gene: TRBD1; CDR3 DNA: TGTGCCATCAGCACTACAGGGGACGCAGAGACCCAGTACTTC; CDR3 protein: CAISTTGDAETQYF
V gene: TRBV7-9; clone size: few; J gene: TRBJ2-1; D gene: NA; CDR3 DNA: TGTGCCAGCAGCTTACCTCCTAGCCGGTCGTTCTTC; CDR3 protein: CASSLPPSRSFF
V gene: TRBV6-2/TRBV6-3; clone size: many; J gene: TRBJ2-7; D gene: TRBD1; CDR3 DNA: TGTGCCAGCAGCTACTCCCTCCCCGGGACAGGGGGCGCAGGGCAGTACTTC; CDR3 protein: CASSYSLPGTGGAGQYF
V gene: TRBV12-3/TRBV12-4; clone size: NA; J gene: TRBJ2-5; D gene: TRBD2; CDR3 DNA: TGTGCCAGCAGCGGGTTAGCGGGAGTGGAGACCCAGTACTTC; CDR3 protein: CASSGLAGVETQYF
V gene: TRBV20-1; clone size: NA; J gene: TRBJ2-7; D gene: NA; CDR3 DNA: TGCAGTGACACTGACATGGCAAACTACGAGCAGTACTTC; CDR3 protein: CSDTDMANYEQYF
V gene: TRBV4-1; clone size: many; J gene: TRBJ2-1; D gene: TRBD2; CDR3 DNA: TGCGCCAGCAGCCAATCGCCGGGACTAGAAAGAATCTTC; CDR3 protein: CASSQSPGLERIF
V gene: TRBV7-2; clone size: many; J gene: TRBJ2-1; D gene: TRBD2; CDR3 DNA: TGTGCCAGCAGCTCGGGACTACCCGGATACAATGAGCAGTTCTTC; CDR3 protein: CASSSGLPGYNEQFF
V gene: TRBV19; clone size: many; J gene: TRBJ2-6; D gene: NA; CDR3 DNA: TGTGCCAGTAGTAAGTTAATGTCTGGGGCCAACGTCCTGACTTTC; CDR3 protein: CASSKLMSGANVLTF
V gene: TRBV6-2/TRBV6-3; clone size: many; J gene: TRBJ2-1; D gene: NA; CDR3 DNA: TGTGCCAGCAGTCCTCTCCGGGACGTCAACAATGAGCAGTTCTTC; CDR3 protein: CASSPLRDVNNEQFF
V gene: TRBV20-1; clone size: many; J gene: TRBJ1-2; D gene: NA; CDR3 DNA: TGCAGTGCTAGAGATGGCAGGGATTATGGCTACACCTTC; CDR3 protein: CSARDGRDYGYTF
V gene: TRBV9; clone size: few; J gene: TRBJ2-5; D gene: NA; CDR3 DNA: TGTGCCAGCAGCGCACAGAGGGGATCCCAGGAGACCCAGTACTTC; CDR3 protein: CASSAQRGSQETQYF
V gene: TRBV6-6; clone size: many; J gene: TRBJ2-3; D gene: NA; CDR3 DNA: TGTGCCAGCAGTTACTCGGACTCTAGCACAGATACGCAGTATTTT; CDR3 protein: CASSYSDSSTDTQYF
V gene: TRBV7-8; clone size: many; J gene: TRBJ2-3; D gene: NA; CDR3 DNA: TGTGCCAGCAGCTTTGGGATAACGGGAGAAGGCACAGATACGCAGTATTTT; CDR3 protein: CASSFGITGEGTDTQYF
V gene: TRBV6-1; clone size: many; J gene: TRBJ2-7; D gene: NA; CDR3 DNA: TGTGCCAGCAGACAGGACCTCTCCTACGAGCAGTACTTC; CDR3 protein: CASRQDLSYEQYF
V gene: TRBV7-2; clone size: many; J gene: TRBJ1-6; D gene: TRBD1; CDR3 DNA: TGTGCCAGCAGCGCGAATCCCCGGGACAGGCAGAATTCACCCCTCCACTTT; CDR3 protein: CASSANPRDRQNSPLHF
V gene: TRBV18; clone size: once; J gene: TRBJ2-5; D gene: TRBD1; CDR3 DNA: TGTGCCAGCTCACCACTCGGGACAGAAGAGACCCAGTACTTC; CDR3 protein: CASSPLGTEETQYF
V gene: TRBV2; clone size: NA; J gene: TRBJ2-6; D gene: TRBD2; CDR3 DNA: TGTGCCAGCAGTGAAGCCCCTCGGGGGGGGGATTCCGGGGCCAACGTCCTGACTTTC; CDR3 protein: CASSEAPRGGDSGANVLTF